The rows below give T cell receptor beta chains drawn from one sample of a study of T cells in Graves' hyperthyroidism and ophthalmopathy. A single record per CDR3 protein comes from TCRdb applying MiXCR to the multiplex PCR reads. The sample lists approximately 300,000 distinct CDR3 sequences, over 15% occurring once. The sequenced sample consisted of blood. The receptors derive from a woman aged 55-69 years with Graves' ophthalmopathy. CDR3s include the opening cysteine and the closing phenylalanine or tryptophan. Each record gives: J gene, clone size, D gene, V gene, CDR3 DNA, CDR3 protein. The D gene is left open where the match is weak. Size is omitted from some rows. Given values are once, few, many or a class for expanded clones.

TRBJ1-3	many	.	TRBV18	TGTGCCAGCTCTACTCCTGAAACTGGAAACACCATATATTTT	CASSTPETGNTIYF
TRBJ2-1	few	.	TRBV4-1	TGCGCCAGCAGCCAAGAAACTGCCGGGGATGAGCAGTTCTTC	CASSQETAGDEQFF
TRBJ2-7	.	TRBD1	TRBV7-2	TGTGCCAGCAGCTTGGTACGGGACAGGGGGCCGCCGGGCTCCTACAATGAGCAGTACTTC	CASSLVRDRGPPGSYNEQYF
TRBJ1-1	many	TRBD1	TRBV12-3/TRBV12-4	TGTGCCAGCAGTTCTGGGACAGGGGGTCTCCTCTTTGAAGCTTTCTTT	CASSSGTGGLLFEAFF
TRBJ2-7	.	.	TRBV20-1	TGCAGTGCCCCCTCCCCCACTTCCTACGAGCAGTACTTC	CSAPSPTSYEQYF
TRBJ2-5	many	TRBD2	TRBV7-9	TGTGCCAGCAGCCTCCTCACGGGGGGAATCCACCAAGAGACCCAGTACTTC	CASSLLTGGIHQETQYF
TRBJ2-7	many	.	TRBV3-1	TGTGCCAGCAGCCAAGATCTTGGGCGTTCCTACGAGCAGTACTTC	CASSQDLGRSYEQYF
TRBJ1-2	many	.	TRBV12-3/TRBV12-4	TGTGCCAGCAGTTTGGGGGTGCAGGGCTACACCTTC	CASSLGVQGYTF
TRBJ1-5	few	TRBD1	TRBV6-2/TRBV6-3	TGTGCCAGCAGTTCGGGACAGGAGTATAGCAATCAGCCCCAGCATTTT	CASSSGQEYSNQPQHF
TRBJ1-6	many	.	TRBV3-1	TGTGCCAGCAGCCAAGGCCGGAATTCACCCCTCCACTTT	CASSQGRNSPLHF
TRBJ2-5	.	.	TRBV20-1	TGCAGTGTGAACAACAGGGAGACCCAGTACTTC	CSVNNRETQYF
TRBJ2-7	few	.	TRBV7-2	TGTGCCAGCAGCTTAAGTTGGGAAAGCATCACCTACGAGCAGTACTTC	CASSLSWESITYEQYF
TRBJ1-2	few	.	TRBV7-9	TGTGCCAGCAGCTATTCGCAGGGATCCAGCTATGGCTACACCTTC	CASSYSQGSSYGYTF
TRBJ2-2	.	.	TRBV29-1	TGCAGCGTTGAAGAGGGGGCGAACACTGGGGAGCTGTTTTTT	CSVEEGANTGELFF
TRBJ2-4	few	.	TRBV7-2	TGTGCCAGCAGAGTAGGGGGTCGGGGGCCCAAAAACATTCAGTACTTC	CASRVGGRGPKNIQYF
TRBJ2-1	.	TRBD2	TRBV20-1	TGCAGTGCTAGGGGGACTAGCGGGACTGAGCAGTTCTTC	CSARGTSGTEQFF
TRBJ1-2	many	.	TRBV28	TGTGCCAGCAGTATGGGCGGGATGGGCTTCGGCTATGGCTACACCTTC	CASSMGGMGFGYGYTF
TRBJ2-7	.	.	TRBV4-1	TGCGCCAGCAGCCAGGGTACAGGGAAGTTCTACGAGCAGTACTTC	CASSQGTGKFYEQYF
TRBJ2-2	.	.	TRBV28	TGTGCCAGCAGTCCGCTGACTAAAGCCCGAACGAACACCGGGGAGCTGTTTTTT	CASSPLTKARTNTGELFF
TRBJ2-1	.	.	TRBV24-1	TGTGCCACCAGTGACAGCGACAGATACAATGAGCAGTTCTTC	CATSDSDRYNEQFF
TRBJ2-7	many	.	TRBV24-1	TGTGCCACCCCGGGAGTGGAACCGGGCGGAACCTACGAGCAGTACTTC	CATPGVEPGGTYEQYF
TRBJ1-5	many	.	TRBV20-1	TGCAGTGCTAGAGATCGGAAGGGCCATCAGCCCCAGCATTTT	CSARDRKGHQPQHF
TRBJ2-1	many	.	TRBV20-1	TGCAGTGCCCATGCACTAGACAACAATGAGCAGTTCTTC	CSAHALDNNEQFF
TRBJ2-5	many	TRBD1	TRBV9	TGTGCCAGCAGCGTAGGGACAGGGCAGGGAGAGACCCAGTACTTC	CASSVGTGQGETQYF
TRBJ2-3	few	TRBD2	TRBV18	TGTGCCAGCTCACCAACAGTATGGACGGGGGGACCTAGCACAGATACGCAGTATTTT	CASSPTVWTGGPSTDTQYF